These T cell receptor beta chains were read from a single sample in a study of siplizumab effects on memory and regulatory T cells. TCRdb's copy holds only in-frame clones and misses some; the assay was immunoSEQ multiplex PCR. Among some 100,000 clones, just under 95% were seen once, and the ten largest hold around 0.16%. Sequencing was performed on non-Treg CD4+ T cells sorted from blood. The source is a human donor in good health. Both conserved end residues are part of each CDR3. The order of the fields is clone size, V gene, CDR3 length, J gene, D gene, CDR3 DNA, CDR3 protein. A D gene is named only where the DNA matches it firmly. Clone size is shown for a subset of rows, as once, few, many or a class of expanded clone.

clone size: .; V gene: TRBV29-1; CDR3 length: 15; J gene: TRBJ2-2; D gene: TRBD1; CDR3 DNA: TGCAGCGTTGAAGCAACAGGGGGCCTAACCGGGGAGCTGTTTTTT; CDR3 protein: CSVEATGGLTGELFF
clone size: .; V gene: TRBV7-2; CDR3 length: 15; J gene: TRBJ2-5; D gene: TRBD1; CDR3 DNA: TGTGCCAGCAGCTTGTTTGGACAGGGGGGGGAGACCCAGTACTTC; CDR3 protein: CASSLFGQGGETQYF
clone size: .; V gene: TRBV10-3; CDR3 length: 13; J gene: TRBJ2-1; D gene: .; CDR3 DNA: TGTGCCATCAGTGAGGGCGCAGTCAATGAGCAGTTCTTC; CDR3 protein: CAISEGAVNEQFF
clone size: .; V gene: TRBV30; CDR3 length: 14; J gene: TRBJ2-7; D gene: TRBD1; CDR3 DNA: TGTGCCTGGAGTACTGGACAGGGTTTCTACGAGCAGTACTTC; CDR3 protein: CAWSTGQGFYEQYF
clone size: .; V gene: TRBV28; CDR3 length: 15; J gene: TRBJ1-1; D gene: .; CDR3 DNA: TGTGCCAGCAGTTATCGAAGGGTCGGGAACACTGAAGCTTTCTTT; CDR3 protein: CASSYRRVGNTEAFF
clone size: .; V gene: TRBV11-2; CDR3 length: 15; J gene: TRBJ1-4; D gene: .; CDR3 DNA: TGTGCCAGCAGCTTAGCAGGACTGATTAATGAAAAACTGTTTTTT; CDR3 protein: CASSLAGLINEKLFF
clone size: once; V gene: TRBV11-2; CDR3 length: 13; J gene: TRBJ1-5; D gene: .; CDR3 DNA: TGTGCCAGCAGCTTGGGGGATTTTCAGCCCCAGCATTTT; CDR3 protein: CASSLGDFQPQHF
clone size: .; V gene: TRBV9; CDR3 length: 17; J gene: TRBJ1-4; D gene: .; CDR3 DNA: TGTGCCAGCAGCGAGAACTTACACAGTGCTCGGGATGAAAAACTGTTTTTT; CDR3 protein: CASSENLHSARDEKLFF
clone size: .; V gene: TRBV4-2; CDR3 length: 16; J gene: TRBJ2-3; D gene: TRBD2; CDR3 DNA: TGTGCCAGCAGCCAAGAGGTGACGGGGGGGTCAGATACGCAGTATTTT; CDR3 protein: CASSQEVTGGSDTQYF
clone size: .; V gene: TRBV21-1; CDR3 length: 15; J gene: TRBJ1-2; D gene: .; CDR3 DNA: TGTGCCAGCAGACCCCCTTGTGGGGGCATTCATGGCTACACCTTC; CDR3 protein: CASRPPCGGIHGYTF
clone size: .; V gene: TRBV28; CDR3 length: 12; J gene: TRBJ2-5; D gene: .; CDR3 DNA: TGTGCCAGCAGTTTACAAGTTGAGACCCAGTACTTC; CDR3 protein: CASSLQVETQYF
clone size: few; V gene: TRBV2; CDR3 length: 12; J gene: TRBJ1-1; D gene: .; CDR3 DNA: TGTGCCAGGGCACAGGGGAACACTGAAGCTTTCTTT; CDR3 protein: CARAQGNTEAFF
clone size: .; V gene: TRBV6-6; CDR3 length: 14; J gene: TRBJ1-1; D gene: TRBD1; CDR3 DNA: TGTGCCAGCAACCAGGGGGCGGGGAACACTGAAGCTTTCTTT; CDR3 protein: CASNQGAGNTEAFF
clone size: .; V gene: TRBV6-4; CDR3 length: 13; J gene: TRBJ1-1; D gene: TRBD1; CDR3 DNA: TGTGCCAGCAGAACCGACAGGGACACTGAAGCTTTCTTT; CDR3 protein: CASRTDRDTEAFF
clone size: .; V gene: TRBV7-3; CDR3 length: 14; J gene: TRBJ2-5; D gene: .; CDR3 DNA: TGTGCCAGCAGCTTAAGCGGGGTACAAGAGACCCAGTACTTC; CDR3 protein: CASSLSGVQETQYF
clone size: .; V gene: TRBV7-2; CDR3 length: 15; J gene: TRBJ1-2; D gene: .; CDR3 DNA: TGTGCCAGCAGCTTAGATGGGGAAGCTAACTATGGCTACACCTTC; CDR3 protein: CASSLDGEANYGYTF
clone size: .; V gene: TRBV28; CDR3 length: 13; J gene: TRBJ2-2; D gene: .; CDR3 DNA: TGTGCCACCCAGGGACCCAACACCGGGGAGCTGTTTTTT; CDR3 protein: CATQGPNTGELFF
clone size: .; V gene: TRBV6-6; CDR3 length: 12; J gene: TRBJ2-7; D gene: TRBD1; CDR3 DNA: TGTGCCAGCAGAGGGACAGTGGGAGAGCAGTACTTC; CDR3 protein: CASRGTVGEQYF
clone size: .; V gene: TRBV29-1; CDR3 length: 13; J gene: TRBJ2-7; D gene: TRBD1; CDR3 DNA: TGCAGCGTTTTGGACAGGAGCTCCTACGAGCAGTACTTC; CDR3 protein: CSVLDRSSYEQYF
clone size: .; V gene: TRBV5-6; CDR3 length: 13; J gene: TRBJ1-2; D gene: .; CDR3 DNA: TGTGCCAGCAGCTTGGGGGAGGTAGATGGCTACACCTTC; CDR3 protein: CASSLGEVDGYTF
clone size: .; V gene: TRBV19; CDR3 length: 15; J gene: TRBJ1-1; D gene: .; CDR3 DNA: TGTGCCAGTAGTATTGCTCCTAACTCGCGCACTGAAGCTTTCTTT; CDR3 protein: CASSIAPNSRTEAFF
clone size: .; V gene: TRBV19; CDR3 length: 15; J gene: TRBJ1-5; D gene: TRBD1; CDR3 DNA: TGTGCCAGTAGGGGGATGGACAGGGATAATCAGCCCCAGCATTTT; CDR3 protein: CASRGMDRDNQPQHF
clone size: .; V gene: TRBV7-9; CDR3 length: 16; J gene: TRBJ1-1; D gene: TRBD1; CDR3 DNA: TGTGCCAGCAGCTCCCGACAGGGGAACATGAACACTGAAGCTTTCTTT; CDR3 protein: CASSSRQGNMNTEAFF
clone size: .; V gene: TRBV14; CDR3 length: 13; J gene: TRBJ2-5; D gene: .; CDR3 DNA: TGTGCCAGCAGCACACAGCCTGCGGAGACCCAGTACTTC; CDR3 protein: CASSTQPAETQYF
clone size: .; V gene: TRBV25-1; CDR3 length: 17; J gene: TRBJ1-2; D gene: TRBD1; CDR3 DNA: TGTGCCAGCAGTCTCGGGACAGGGAGCAGACCTAACTATGGCTACACCTTC; CDR3 protein: CASSLGTGSRPNYGYTF
clone size: .; V gene: TRBV19; CDR3 length: 15; J gene: TRBJ2-6; D gene: .; CDR3 DNA: TGTGCCAGTAGTATGGGGAGCTCTGGGGCCAACGTCCTGACTTTC; CDR3 protein: CASSMGSSGANVLTF
clone size: .; V gene: TRBV11-2; CDR3 length: 16; J gene: TRBJ2-5; D gene: .; CDR3 DNA: TGTGCCAGCAGCTTAGTAGGGGGAACCCCCCAAGAGACCCAGTACTTC; CDR3 protein: CASSLVGGTPQETQYF
clone size: .; V gene: TRBV2; CDR3 length: 15; J gene: TRBJ2-5; D gene: .; CDR3 DNA: TGTGCCAGCAGTGTCTCCCGAGGGCGTCAAGAGACCCAGTACTTC; CDR3 protein: CASSVSRGRQETQYF
clone size: .; V gene: TRBV10-3; CDR3 length: 12; J gene: TRBJ1-4; D gene: .; CDR3 DNA: TGTGCCATCAGTGAGTCACTAGAAAAACTGTTTTTT; CDR3 protein: CAISESLEKLFF
clone size: .; V gene: TRBV7-3; CDR3 length: 15; J gene: TRBJ1-6; D gene: TRBD1; CDR3 DNA: TGTGCCAGCAGCTTAATGGTGACAGGGCCCTCACCCCTCCACTTT; CDR3 protein: CASSLMVTGPSPLHF
clone size: once; V gene: TRBV19; CDR3 length: 15; J gene: TRBJ2-7; D gene: TRBD1; CDR3 DNA: TGTGCCAGTAGTACACAGGGGGCTCCCTGGGACGAGCAGTACTTC; CDR3 protein: CASSTQGAPWDEQYF
clone size: .; V gene: TRBV27; CDR3 length: 14; J gene: TRBJ2-1; D gene: .; CDR3 DNA: TGTGCCAGCAGTGCCGGGACCACCTACAATGAGCAGTTCTTC; CDR3 protein: CASSAGTTYNEQFF
clone size: once; V gene: TRBV5-6; CDR3 length: 15; J gene: TRBJ2-5; D gene: .; CDR3 DNA: TGTGCCAGCAGCTTCTATCAGGGTTCTCAAGAGACCCAGTACTTC; CDR3 protein: CASSFYQGSQETQYF
clone size: .; V gene: TRBV7-2; CDR3 length: 14; J gene: TRBJ2-1; D gene: .; CDR3 DNA: TGTGCCAGCAGCTTATCCGGCAGCAACAATGAGCAGTTCTTC; CDR3 protein: CASSLSGSNNEQFF
clone size: .; V gene: TRBV2; CDR3 length: 15; J gene: TRBJ2-7; D gene: TRBD2; CDR3 DNA: TGTGCCAGCACCCCGTGGGGGCGGGGGGGCCAGGAGCAGTACTTC; CDR3 protein: CASTPWGRGGQEQYF
clone size: .; V gene: TRBV6-1; CDR3 length: 14; J gene: TRBJ1-2; D gene: TRBD1; CDR3 DNA: TGTGCCAGCAGCACCGACAGGGTCCCACATGGCTACACCTTC; CDR3 protein: CASSTDRVPHGYTF
clone size: .; V gene: TRBV5-5; CDR3 length: 14; J gene: TRBJ1-6; D gene: .; CDR3 DNA: TGTGCCAGCAGCTTTGGGGGCCGGAATTCACCCCTCCACTTT; CDR3 protein: CASSFGGRNSPLHF
clone size: .; V gene: TRBV28; CDR3 length: 14; J gene: TRBJ2-5; D gene: TRBD1; CDR3 DNA: TGTGCCAGCAGACTCGGGACAGTCGGAGAGACCCAGTACTTC; CDR3 protein: CASRLGTVGETQYF
clone size: .; V gene: TRBV7-7; CDR3 length: 15; J gene: TRBJ2-1; D gene: TRBD1; CDR3 DNA: TGTGCCAGCAGTCCTGCCGGGACAGGAAGCAATGAGCAGTTCTTC; CDR3 protein: CASSPAGTGSNEQFF
clone size: .; V gene: TRBV7-3; CDR3 length: 16; J gene: TRBJ2-1; D gene: TRBD2; CDR3 DNA: TGTGCCAGCAGCTTAATGGGGGGACTATCGGAGCGTGAGCAGTTCTTC; CDR3 protein: CASSLMGGLSEREQFF
clone size: .; V gene: TRBV25-1; CDR3 length: 16; J gene: TRBJ2-2; D gene: TRBD1; CDR3 DNA: TGTGCCAGCAGTGGAAAGCAGGGGGCGCTTACCGGGGAGCTGTTTTTT; CDR3 protein: CASSGKQGALTGELFF
clone size: .; V gene: TRBV7-9; CDR3 length: 16; J gene: TRBJ1-4; D gene: .; CDR3 DNA: TGTGCCAGCAGCTCTGAGGGGGGCTTAATTAATGAAAAACTGTTTTTT; CDR3 protein: CASSSEGGLINEKLFF
clone size: .; V gene: TRBV19; CDR3 length: 11; J gene: TRBJ1-2; D gene: .; CDR3 DNA: TGTGCCAGTAGTATTGACCGACGCTACACCTTC; CDR3 protein: CASSIDRRYTF
clone size: .; V gene: TRBV7-9; CDR3 length: 10; J gene: TRBJ2-1; D gene: .; CDR3 DNA: TGTGCCAGCAGCCACAATGAGCAGTTCTTC; CDR3 protein: CASSHNEQFF
clone size: .; V gene: TRBV10-3; CDR3 length: 12; J gene: TRBJ1-2; D gene: .; CDR3 DNA: TGTGCCATCAGTGCTGGGGGAGACGGCTACACCTTC; CDR3 protein: CAISAGGDGYTF
clone size: .; V gene: TRBV10-3; CDR3 length: 17; J gene: TRBJ2-1; D gene: TRBD2; CDR3 DNA: TGTGCCATCGGGACGGGGCTAGCGGGCCCCTCTTCTGGGGAGCAGTTCTTC; CDR3 protein: CAIGTGLAGPSSGEQFF
clone size: .; V gene: TRBV7-3; CDR3 length: 13; J gene: TRBJ1-1; D gene: .; CDR3 DNA: TGTGCCAGCAGCCAGATCCAGAACACTGAAGCTTTCTTT; CDR3 protein: CASSQIQNTEAFF
clone size: .; V gene: TRBV5-6; CDR3 length: 15; J gene: TRBJ1-2; D gene: .; CDR3 DNA: TGTGCCAGCAGCTTGCAGGGGCGCTCGGACTATGGCTACACCTTC; CDR3 protein: CASSLQGRSDYGYTF
clone size: .; V gene: TRBV4-1; CDR3 length: 17; J gene: TRBJ1-6; D gene: .; CDR3 DNA: TGCGCCAGCAGCCAAGAAGTCCGACCGCCGACCGGGTCACCCCTCCACTTT; CDR3 protein: CASSQEVRPPTGSPLHF